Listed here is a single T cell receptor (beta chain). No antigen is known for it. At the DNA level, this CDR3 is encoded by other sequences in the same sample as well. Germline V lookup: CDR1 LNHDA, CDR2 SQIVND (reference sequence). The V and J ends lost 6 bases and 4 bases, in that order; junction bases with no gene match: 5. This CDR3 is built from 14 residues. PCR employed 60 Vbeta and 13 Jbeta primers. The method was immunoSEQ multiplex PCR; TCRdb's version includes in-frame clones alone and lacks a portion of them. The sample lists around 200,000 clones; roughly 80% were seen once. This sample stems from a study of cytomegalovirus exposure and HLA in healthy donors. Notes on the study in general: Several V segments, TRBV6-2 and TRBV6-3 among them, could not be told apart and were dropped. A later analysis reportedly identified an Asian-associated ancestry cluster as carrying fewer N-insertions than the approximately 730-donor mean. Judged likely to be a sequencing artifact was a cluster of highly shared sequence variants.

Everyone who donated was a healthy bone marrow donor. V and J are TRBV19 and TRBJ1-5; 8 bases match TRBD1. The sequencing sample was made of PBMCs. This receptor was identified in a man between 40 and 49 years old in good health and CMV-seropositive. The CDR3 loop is CASSIRDRNQPQHF. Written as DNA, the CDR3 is TGTGCCAGTAGCATCCGGGACAGGAATCAGCCCCAGCATTTT. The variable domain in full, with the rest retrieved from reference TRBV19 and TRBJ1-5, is DGGITQSPKYLFRKEGQNVTLSCEQNLNHDAMYWYRQDPGQGLRLIYYSQIVNDFQKGDIAEGYSVSREKKESFPLTVTSAQKNPTAFYLCASSIRDRNQPQHFGDGTRLSIL.